These 26 T cell receptor beta chains were sequenced from one sample in a study of cytomegalovirus exposure and HLA in healthy donors. The data were produced by immunoSEQ multiplex PCR, yet TCRdb's version contains in-frame clones alone and is incomplete. The data show about 56,000 clones, about 92% seen once. The material sequenced was PBMCs. Receptor source: a man between 18 and 29 years old in good health and CMV-seronegative.

Only a few counts were recorded for this clone. This chain's CDR3 is CASSLYRGQETQYF. The DNA of the CDR3 is TGTGCCAGTAGCCTTTACAGGGGTCAAGAGACCCAGTACTTC. V gene TRBV19 combines with J gene TRBJ2-5; TRBD1 matches at 7 bases. This CDR3 comprises 14 residues. The germline V gene has CDR1 LNHDA and CDR2 SQIVND (reference sequence). V was clipped by 6 bases and J by 2 bases; unmatched bases: 6.

The V call is TRBV11-2, the J call TRBJ1-1; 7 positions match TRBD1. This CDR3 is built from 12 residues. V dropped 5 bases and J dropped 11; count of bases not matched to a gene: 8. Germline-derived CDR1 and CDR2 are SGHAT and FQNNGV. In nucleotides, the CDR3 is TGTGCCAGCAGCCCGAATGGCAGGGGGGCTTTCTTT. This sequence encodes CASSPNGRGAFF. The whole variable domain, filled in from reference TRBV11-2 and TRBJ1-1, reads EAGVAQSPRYKIIEKRQSVAFWCNPISGHATLYWYQQILGQGPKLLIQFQNNGVVDDSQLPKDRFSAERLKGVDSTLKIQPAKLEDSAVYLCASSPNGRGAFFGQGTRLTVV.

The chain joins TRBV5-5 to TRBJ2-1, with a tentative D call TRBD2 (7 bases). CDR1 is SGHKS and CDR2 is YYEKEE in the germline V gene (reference sequence). This CDR3 comprises 13 residues. Trimming pared 2 bases from V and 6 bases from J, leaving 9 bases between. The CDR3 here is CASSFRGGNEQFF. The CDR3 coding sequence is TGTGCCAGCAGCTTTAGGGGGGGCAATGAGCAGTTCTTC.

The V and J genes are TRBV7-9 and TRBJ1-1; possible D gene TRBD1, 5 bases. V was pared by 4 bases and J by 1 base, with 13 bases between. In germline, CDR1 is SEHNR, CDR2 FQNEAQ (reference sequence). This CDR3 has 15 amino acids. In DNA form, the CDR3 reads TGTGCCAGCAGCTATCTAGGCACAGGGAACACTGAAGCTTTCTTT. This sequence encodes CASSYLGTGNTEAFF.

J is TRBJ2-3 and V is TRBV20-1; no definite D call. Germline V gene sequence: CDR1 DFQATT, CDR2 SNEGSKA (reference sequence). The CDR3 extends over 11 amino acids. The V and J ends lost 6 bases and 8 bases respectively, with 12 bases between them. CDR3 nucleotide sequence: TGCAGTGCCCCTACCCCGCTTACGCAGTATTTT. Its protein is CSAPTPLTQYF.

The chain uses TRBV5-5 and TRBJ2-7, with 8 bases lining up with TRBD2. V lost 4 bases, J lost 6 bases, and 3 bases stayed unmatched. This CDR3 is 12 amino acids long. Germline values: CDR1 SGHKS, CDR2 YYEKEE (reference sequence). CDR3 protein: CASSLGLGEQYF. CDR3 sequence (DNA): TGTGCCAGCAGCCTGGGACTAGGCGAGCAGTACTTC.

This chain links TRBV28 with TRBJ1-1; a weak D match, TRBD1 (6 bases). Germline-derived CDR1 and CDR2 are MDHEN and SYDVKM. Trimming shortened V by 2 bases and J by 8 bases, and 15 bases separated the two germline ends. The CDR3 spans 14 residues. The CDR3 loop reads CASSLNPGQREAFF. For the CDR3, the DNA is TGTGCCAGCAGTTTAAACCCCGGACAGCGCGAAGCTTTCTTT.

In nucleotides, the CDR3 is TGTGCCAGCTCACCACGAACCGGGACTAGCGAAATGCAGCAGTTCTTC. Translating gives CASSPRTGTSEMQQFF. The J gene is TRBJ2-1, the V gene TRBV18, with 10 bases fitting TRBD2. The CDR3 spans 16 residues. Germline V gene data show CDR1 as KGHSH and CDR2 as LQKENI. V gave up 1 base and J gave up 11 bases; unmatched junction bases: 11.

The chain has TRBV9 and TRBJ2-1; the D is unclear. Germline CDR1 reads SGDLS; CDR2 reads YYNGEE. The CDR3 covers 14 residues. Trimming removed 0 bases at V and 10 bases at J, with 14 bases between. The CDR3 protein is CASSVDTDNGEQFF. CDR3 in DNA: TGTGCCAGCAGCGTAGACACCGACAACGGAGAGCAGTTCTTC. Complete variable domain (other parts from reference TRBV9 and TRBJ2-1): DSGVTQTPKHLITATGQRVTLRCSPRSGDLSVYWYQQSLDQGLQFLIQYYNGEERAKGNILERFSAQQFPDLHSELNLSSLELGDSALYFCASSVDTDNGEQFFGPGTRLTVL.

This clone was counted only a few times. The chain has TRBV19 and TRBJ2-7; 16 bases align to TRBD2. V dropped 6 bases and J dropped 6; count of bases not matched to a gene: 5. Germline V gives CDR1 LNHDA, CDR2 SQIVND (reference sequence). The CDR3 is 15 amino acids. As DNA, the CDR3 is TGTGCCAGTAGGCCTGGGACTAGCGGGAGGGGCGAGCAGTACTTC. Its translation is CASRPGTSGRGEQYF.

The chain recombines TRBV5-1 with TRBJ2-1; 14 bases line up with TRBD2. Losses at the gene ends were 4 bases for V and 4 bases for J; bases not matched to a gene: 4. Per the germline V gene, CDR1 is SGHRS and CDR2 is YFSETQ. The CDR3 extends over 16 amino acids. CDR3 nucleotide sequence: TGCGCCAGCAGCGGCGGGACTAGCGGGAGTTACAATGAGCAGTTCTTC. This translates into CASSGGTSGSYNEQFF. The variable domain in full, completed from reference TRBV5-1 and TRBJ2-1, reads KAGVTQTPRYLIKTRGQQVTLSCSPISGHRSVSWYQQTPGQGLQFLFEYFSETQRNKGNFPGRFSGRQFSNSRSEMNVSTLELGDSALYLCASSGGTSGSYNEQFFGPGTRLTVL.

The chain uses TRBV4-2 and TRBJ2-3, with 15 bases fitting TRBD2. The CDR3 length is 17 residues. Germline CDR1 is LGHNA and CDR2 is YNFKEQ. J lost 7 bases, V lost 4 bases, and 9 bases had no gene match. CDR3: CASSPLGLAGGPYTQYF. The CDR3 DNA follows: TGTGCCAGCAGCCCCCTAGGACTAGCGGGAGGGCCTTATACGCAGTATTTT.

The J gene is TRBJ1-3, the V gene TRBV6-6; a possible D gene is TRBD1 (5 bases). Germline V gives CDR1 MNHNY, CDR2 SVGAGI (reference sequence). Trimming pared 2 bases from V and 2 bases from J, leaving 10 bases between. The CDR3 has 15 residues. The CDR3 is CASSYGSGTGNTIYF. The CDR3 DNA reads as TGTGCCAGCAGTTACGGTTCAGGGACTGGAAACACCATATATTTT.

Only one count was recorded for this clone. The chain has TRBV10-2 and TRBJ2-7; 7 positions match TRBD1. CDR1 WSHSY and CDR2 SAAADI come from the germline V gene. This CDR3 has 15 residues. V gave up 8 bases and J gave up 2 bases; unmatched junction bases: 12. The CDR3 is CASGTGTENPYEQYF. The CDR3 DNA follows: TGCGCCAGCGGAACCGGGACAGAGAATCCCTACGAGCAGTACTTC.

V and J are TRBV7-2 and TRBJ2-7, with 9 positions matching TRBD1. V was clipped by 5 bases and J by 2 bases; unmatched bases: 4. The CDR3 covers 14 residues. From germline, CDR1 is SGHTA and CDR2 FQGNSA. DNA for the CDR3: TGTGCCAGCAGCCTCACAGGGGGCACCTACGAGCAGTACTTC. Its protein product is CASSLTGGTYEQYF.

The CDR3 is CASSVDSEHTEAFF. The CDR3 region has the DNA TGCGCCAGCAGCGTGGACAGTGAACATACTGAAGCTTTCTTT. The chain couples TRBV10-2 to TRBJ1-1; TRBD1 might be the D (6 bases). The CDR3 is 14 amino acids. Germline V gene lookup returns CDR1 WSHSY and CDR2 SAAADI. Deletions cut 6 bases from V and 5 bases from J, with 16 bases between.

This rearrangement joins TRBV18 to TRBJ1-1; tentative D call: TRBD1 (6 bases). V was clipped by 2 bases and J by 5 bases, with 12 bases between them. The germline CDR1 and CDR2 sequences are KGHSH and LQKENI. CDR3 length: 14 amino acids. The CDR3 sequence: CASSPSQGWTEAFF. The DNA for the CDR3 is TGTGCCAGCTCACCATCACAGGGATGGACTGAAGCTTTCTTT. The full variable domain, in which reference TRBV18 and TRBJ1-1 provide the parts outside the CDR3, is NAGVMQNPRHLVRRRGQEARLRCSPMKGHSHVYWYRQLPEEGLKFMVYLQKENIIDESGMPKERFSAEFPKEGPSILRIQQVVRGDSAAYFCASSPSQGWTEAFFGQGTRLTVV.

This chain connects TRBV5-6 to TRBJ2-7; D gene uncertain. Deletions cut 0 bases from V and 3 bases from J, with 7 bases between. This CDR3 has 13 residues. The germline V gene has CDR1 SGHDT and CDR2 YYEEEE. Here the CDR3 reads CASSLVAVYEQYF. For the CDR3, the DNA is TGTGCCAGCAGCTTGGTGGCAGTCTACGAGCAGTACTTC.

This rearrangement joins TRBV5-1 to TRBJ2-7, with D perhaps matching TRBD2 (6 bases). V gave up 0 bases and J gave up 3 bases, with 7 bases separating them. This CDR3 is built from 13 residues. The germline V gene has CDR1 SGHRS and CDR2 YFSETQ. Written as DNA, the CDR3 is TGCGCCAGCAGCTTGGGACTAGGCTACGAGCAGTACTTC. As protein: CASSLGLGYEQYF.

This rearrangement joins TRBV11-2 to TRBJ2-1, with TRBD2 matching over 7 bases. Germline V gene data show CDR1 as SGHAT and CDR2 as FQNNGV. The CDR3 is made up of 19 amino acids. Losses at the gene ends were 0 bases for V and 2 bases for J; bases not matched to a gene: 13. The CDR3: CASSLESTFAGTTYNEQFF. DNA for the CDR3: TGTGCCAGCAGCTTAGAGTCGACCTTTGCCGGGACTACCTACAATGAGCAGTTCTTC.

CDR3 coding DNA: TGTGCCAGCAGCTTAGCGGGCGACAGAACCTACGAGCAGTACTTC. It encodes CASSLAGDRTYEQYF. The genes are TRBV7-6 and TRBJ2-7, with a possible D match to TRBD1 (5 bases). Germline loops: CDR1 SGHVS, CDR2 FNYEAQ. This CDR3 region has 15 residues. V dropped 0 bases and J dropped 2 bases, with 11 bases sitting between them.

The V gene is TRBV19, the J gene TRBJ1-1; D is undetermined. CDR1 and CDR2 from the germline V gene are LNHDA and SQIVND (reference sequence). V was trimmed by 1 base and J by 1 base, leaving 4 bases between them. CDR3 length: 13 amino acids. The CDR3 here is CASSIGGNTEAFF. The CDR3 nucleotides read TGTGCCAGTAGTATAGGCGGGAACACTGAAGCTTTCTTT.

This clone was recorded only once. V and J are TRBV6-5 and TRBJ2-3; 8 nucleotides match TRBD2. The CDR3 consists of 16 residues. V shed 4 bases, J shed 4 bases, and the junction held 10 bases outside the gene matches. Germline CDR1 and CDR2: MNHEY and SVGAGI. The CDR3 nucleotides read TGTGCCAGCAGTTTAAGACTAGCGCAATATGCAGATACGCAGTATTTT. Protein product: CASSLRLAQYADTQYF.

The rearrangement joins TRBV5-6 to TRBJ2-7; 8 bases match TRBD1. Losses at the gene ends were 4 bases for V and 0 bases for J; bases not matched to a gene: 15. The V gene's germline CDR1 is SGHDT and CDR2 YYEEEE. There are 18 residues in the CDR3. The DNA for the CDR3 is TGTGCCAGCAGCCCGGACCCAGGGGGCGCGACGAGCTCCTACGAGCAGTACTTC. Translation: CASSPDPGGATSSYEQYF.

The chain uses TRBV5-1 and TRBJ2-7; 7 positions agree with TRBD2. Per the germline V gene, CDR1 is SGHRS and CDR2 is YFSETQ. The CDR3 runs 16 residues. V was clipped by 0 bases and J by 2 bases; unmatched bases: 8. The CDR3 nucleotides read TGCGCCAGCAGCTTGGAAGGGGCTAGCGGAACCTACGAGCAGTACTTC. This gives the protein CASSLEGASGTYEQYF.

In this sample, this clone turned up once. CDR3 loop: CASSYNRSPQHF. The CDR3 coding sequence is TGTGCCAGCAGTTATAACAGGTCACCCCAGCATTTT. The rearrangement links TRBV28 to TRBJ1-5; weak D call: TRBD1 (5 bases). Germline assignment: CDR1 MDHEN and CDR2 SYDVKM. V lost 4 bases and J 10 bases, leaving 11 bases between the germline ends. This CDR3 is 12 amino acids long.